Below are 20 T cell receptor beta chains sequenced from a single sample in a study of T-cell memory formation after mild COVID-19. In TCRdb, the 5' RACE reads were re-called with MiXCR into one record per CDR3 protein. The table lists about 130,000 distinct CDR3 sequences, around 6.3% of them singletons. The sequenced material came from PBMCs or a T cell subset sorted from them (not recorded which). The origin of the receptors is an adult woman who had mild COVID-19 (a few samples of this study predate the infection). Cell type and time point are not known.

This clonotype was counted at least ten times. The chain joins TRBV5-1 to TRBJ1-4; TRBD1 agrees at 7 bases. The CDR3 totals 16 residues. Germline-derived CDR1 and CDR2 are SGHRS and YFSETQ. V dropped 4 bases and J dropped 5; count of bases not matched to a gene: 11. The CDR3 loop is CASSGGRQGLNEKLFF. The CDR3 nucleotides are TGCGCCAGCAGCGGGGGACGACAGGGATTGAATGAAAAACTGTTTTTT.

This clonotype was observed at least ten times. The rearrangement joins TRBV7-8 to TRBJ2-1, with 8 bases that match TRBD1. V dropped 5 bases and J dropped 7; count of bases not matched to a gene: 16. This CDR3 has 17 residues. Germline CDR1 reads SGHVS; CDR2 reads FQNEAQ. CDR3 sequence (DNA): TGTGCCAGCAGCGCGAACCCCGGGACAGGCTTGAAGAATGAGCAGTTCTTC. Translating it yields CASSANPGTGLKNEQFF. Looking up the rest from reference TRBV7-8 and TRBJ2-1 gives the full variable domain: GAGVSQSPRYKVAKRGQDVALRCDPISGHVSLFWYQQALGQGPEFLTYFQNEAQLDKSGLPSDRFFAERPEGSVSTLKIQRTQQEDSAVYLCASSANPGTGLKNEQFFGPGTRLTVL.

This clonotype turned up a few times. The V call is TRBV6-2 or TRBV6-3, the J call TRBJ2-1, with D perhaps TRBD1 (5 bases). The germline gives CDR1 MNHEY, CDR2 SVGEGT. With 6 bases removed from V and 0 bases from J, the gap between germline ends came to 18 bases. This CDR3 spans 17 amino acids. The CDR3 protein is CASSSDSYWSSYNEQFF. CDR3 in DNA: TGTGCCAGCAGCTCTGACAGTTACTGGAGCTCCTACAATGAGCAGTTCTTC.

This chain connects TRBV4-3 to TRBJ1-2; a possible D gene is TRBD1 (5 bases). Between the trimmed V and J ends, which lost 4 bases and 7 bases, there was a span of 16 bases. The germline CDR1 and CDR2 sequences are LGHNA and YSLEER. The CDR3 contains 14 residues. The CDR3 reads CASSLGEGMGGYTF. The CDR3 nucleotides read TGCGCCAGCAGCCTCGGGGAGGGGATGGGTGGCTACACCTTC.

Only a few counts were recorded for this clonotype. V usage is TRBV7-8 and J usage is TRBJ2-7; 11 bases fit TRBD2. The CDR3 runs 16 residues. The germline V gene encodes CDR1 SGHVS and CDR2 FQNEAQ. V shed 1 base and J 0 bases; nucleotides not matched to a gene: 2. This CDR3 is CASSLVAGGSSYEQYF. CDR3 bases: TGTGCCAGCAGCTTAGTAGCGGGGGGGAGCTCCTACGAGCAGTACTTC.

This clonotype has a count of ten or more. V is TRBV27 and J is TRBJ2-1; 13 bases align to TRBD2. Germline V gene lookup returns CDR1 MNHEY and CDR2 SMNVEV (reference sequence). V dropped 6 bases and J dropped 0; count of bases not matched to a gene: 2. The CDR3 length is 16 residues. This CDR3 is CASRLAGGSSYNEQFF. The CDR3 bases are TGTGCCAGCAGACTAGCGGGAGGGAGCTCCTACAATGAGCAGTTCTTC.

The CDR3 sequence: CASSGDNSGANVLTF. CDR3 sequence (DNA): TGTGCCAGCAGCGGGGACAACTCTGGGGCCAACGTCCTGACTTTC. The rearrangement joins TRBV5-5 to TRBJ2-6; tentatively, D is TRBD1 (6 bases). The V gene lost 4 bases and the J gene lost 0 bases, with 8 bases spanning the gap. Germline V gene data show CDR1 as SGHKS and CDR2 as YYEKEE (reference sequence). The CDR3 consists of 15 residues.

This clonotype was counted between two and nine times. The chain recombines TRBV4-1 with TRBJ2-5; the match to TRBD2 covers 8 bases. Germline V CDR1 and CDR2: MGHRA, YSYEKL. V lost 0 bases and J lost 5; bases outside the gene matches: 5. The CDR3 sequence is 15 residues long. This CDR3 reads CASSQDAAGVETQYF. Here the CDR3 DNA reads TGCGCCAGCAGCCAAGACGCAGCGGGGGTGGAGACCCAGTACTTC.

This clonotype occurred many times. The chain couples TRBV5-1 to TRBJ2-1; D is uncertain. The CDR3 consists of 15 residues. The V gene's germline CDR1 is SGHRS and CDR2 YFSETQ. V lost 1 base, J lost 4 bases, and 12 bases lay in between. The CDR3 here is CASSLKPDTYNEQFF. The CDR3 bases are TGCGCCAGCAGCTTGAAACCCGACACTTACAATGAGCAGTTCTTC.

This clonotype appeared a few times. The chain carries TRBV6-5 and TRBJ1-4, with 9 bases that match TRBD1. V shed 0 bases, J shed 8 bases, and the junction held 7 bases outside the gene matches. CDR3 size: 16 residues. Germline loops: CDR1 MNHEY, CDR2 SVGAGI. Here the CDR3 DNA reads TGTGCCAGCAGTTACTCGACGGGACAGGGTAGAGAAAAACTGTTTTTT. Amino acid sequence: CASSYSTGQGREKLFF.

This clonotype appeared many times. This chain connects TRBV29-1 to TRBJ1-1; 7 nucleotides line up with TRBD1. Looked up from germline, CDR1 is SQVTM and CDR2 is ANQGSEA. This CDR3 is built from 14 residues. Trimming took 6 bases from V and 2 from J; bases not matched to a gene: 9. The CDR3 DNA reads TGCAGCGTCGAAAGACAGGGTGGAAACACTGAAGCTTTCTTT. Its protein product is CSVERQGGNTEAFF. Using reference TRBV29-1 and TRBJ1-1 for the parts outside the CDR3, the full variable domain is SAVISQKPSRDICQRGTSLTIQCQVDSQVTMMFWYRQQPGQSLTLIATANQGSEATYESGFVIDKFPISRPNLTFSTLTVSNMSPEDSSIYLCSVERQGGNTEAFFGQGTRLTVV.

This clonotype has at least ten counts. The chain recombines TRBV25-1 with TRBJ1-1; D is undetermined. Germline loops: CDR1 MGHDK, CDR2 SYGVNS. The CDR3 has 15 residues. The ends were cut back, 8 bases at V and 7 bases at J, with 23 bases in the middle. The CDR3 DNA is TGTGCCAGCCCGAACCTCCCTAGGACGGAAGGTGAAGCTTTCTTT. It translates to CASPNLPRTEGEAFF.

As concerns this clonotype: Relative to the germline gene, one junction end is altered; a read error may explain this. The genes are TRBV30 and TRBJ2-5, with no clear D. CDR1 and CDR2 (germline): GTSNPN, SVGIG (reference sequence). There are 11 residues in the CDR3. CDR3 coding DNA: TGTGCCTGGAGTCGCATTGAGACCCATTACTTC. It translates to CAWSRIETHYF.

This clonotype showed up many times. The V gene is TRBV20-1, the J gene TRBJ1-1, with D uncertain. Germline-derived CDR1 and CDR2 are DFQATT and SNEGSKA (reference sequence). CDR3 length: 12 amino acids. Trimming took off 2 bases at V and 0 bases at J, with 4 bases between the two ends. DNA for the CDR3: TGCAGTGCTAGAAATATGAACACTGAAGCTTTCTTT. Encoded protein: CSARNMNTEAFF.

This clonotype was recorded at least ten times. This sequence joins TRBV5-1 and TRBJ2-7; 11 nucleotides align to TRBD1. V trimming: 2 bases; J trimming: 3 bases; junction bases outside the gene matches: 4. Germline V gives CDR1 SGHRS, CDR2 YFSETQ. The CDR3 extends over 15 amino acids. CDR3 sequence (DNA): TGCGCCAGCAGCTTAGCCGGGACAGGGGGCTACGAGCAGTACTTC. It codes for CASSLAGTGGYEQYF.

In its sample, this clonotype was seen a few times. The rearrangement joins TRBV19 to TRBJ2-7; D is ambiguous. CDR3 length: 14 residues. The V end was cut by 3 bases, the J end by 2 bases, with 11 bases between. Germline V CDR1 and CDR2: LNHDA, SQIVND (reference sequence). CDR3 residues: CASSIRVLAYEQYF. The CDR3 nucleotides read TGTGCCAGTAGTATTAGGGTTTTAGCCTACGAGCAGTACTTC.

This clonotype came up once. This sequence joins TRBV6-1 and TRBJ2-5; the D call may be TRBD1 or TRBD2 (6 bases each). The CDR3 runs 14 residues. V gave up 3 bases and J gave up 4 bases, with 12 bases separating them. Germline V gene sequence: CDR1 MNHNS, CDR2 SASEGT. In DNA, the CDR3 is TGTGCCAGCAGTGATTGGGGGGCCCGAGAGACCCAGTACTTC. Its protein is CASSDWGARETQYF.

This clonotype was found a few times. The V call is TRBV20-1, the J call TRBJ2-5, with unresolved D. CDR1 is DFQATT, CDR2 SNEGSKA, per germline (reference sequence). The length of the CDR3 is 13 residues. Trimming removed 2 bases at V and 4 bases at J, with 11 bases between. CDR3 sequence: CSARIPGRETQYF. CDR3 bases: TGCAGTGCTAGAATCCCAGGTCGAGAGACCCAGTACTTC.

This clonotype was counted ten times or more. The V and J genes are TRBV29-1 and TRBJ2-7; no clear D. The germline CDR1 and CDR2 sequences are SQVTM and ANQGSEA. V was clipped by 4 bases and J by 3 bases, with 16 bases between them. The CDR3 has 14 amino acids. The CDR3, as DNA: TGCAGCGTTGGTTCGGCTCGAAACCTCTACGAGCAGTACTTC. This translates into CSVGSARNLYEQYF.

This chain uses TRBV3-1 with TRBJ1-2; unclear D gene. The germline V gene has CDR1 LGHDT and CDR2 YNNKEL (reference sequence). The CDR3 covers 13 residues. V lost 4 bases and J 5 bases, leaving 11 bases between the germline ends. CDR3 nucleotide sequence: TGTGCCAGCAGCCGCCGTGGTCAATATGGCTACACCTTC. As protein: CASSRRGQYGYTF.